This TCR beta chain comes out of a study of shared clonotypes between healthy human individuals. The study, taken as a whole, reports: It was only blood that was sampled, and tissue repertoires likely differ. Clonotype sharing among donors was expected to depend on sequencing depth.

The CDR3 spans 17 residues. Germline CDR1 and CDR2: PRHDT and FYEKMQ (reference sequence). V lost 5 bases, J lost 7 bases, and 15 bases stayed unmatched. This clone was seen a few times. Its antigen is currently unknown. Original data processing: ImmunoSEQ output lacked quality scores and full-length reads, limiting matched filtering. Sequenced by immunoSEQ multiplex PCR; TCRdb stores in-frame clones only, minus some. V and J calls and clone size are as listed in that table; D and trimming were resolved from the DNA. Of about 1.5 million clones in the sample, nearly 99% are singletons; the top ten hold about 0.45%.

This TCR derives from a man aged 25 to 40 in good health. The source material was naive CD4+ T cells sorted from blood. Subset given: CD45RA+ positively selected. This chain joins TRBV13 and TRBJ2-1, with 9 positions matching TRBD2. CDR3 sequence reads: CASSPRGLAGDVNEQFF. CDR3 DNA: TGTGCCAGCAGCCCCCGCGGTTTAGCGGGAGATGTTAATGAGCAGTTCTTC. Full variable domain (missing parts from reference TRBV13 and TRBJ2-1): AAGVIQSPRHLIKEKRETATLKCYPIPRHDTVYWYQQGPGQDPQFLISFYEKMQSDKGSIPDRFSAQQFSDYHSELNMSSLELGDSALYFCASSPRGLAGDVNEQFFGPGTRLTVL.